This paragraph covers one T cell receptor (beta chain) sequence. The sample holds other DNA sequences that translate to the same CDR3. TCRdb's copy holds only in-frame clones and misses some; the assay was immunoSEQ multiplex PCR. The sample yields hundreds of thousands of clones, 87% seen once. The data are from a study of shared T cell receptors in the human thymus. This CDR3 has 11 amino acids. The V gene lost 6 bases and the J gene lost 3 bases, with 3 bases spanning the gap. Germline-derived CDR1 and CDR2 are MDHEN and SYDVKM. This sample also belongs to another study, concerning human thymus T cells. That paper notes: What appeared biased in thymic and blood repertoires was the usage of V and J genes.

Sequenced sample: thymocytes. The receptor comes from a boy in the first two years of life with a congenital heart defect. V gene TRBV28 combines with J gene TRBJ1-5, with no clear D. In nucleotides, the CDR3 is TGTGCCAGCAGCCACAATCAGCCCCAGCATTTT. Translated: CASSHNQPQHF.